One and the same sample provided the 22 T cell receptor beta chains below, sequenced in a study of blood T cell repertoires in COVID-19. The assay was immunoSEQ multiplex PCR, and TCRdb's table has in-frame clones only and misses some. The data contain 25,000 to 30,000 clones, 70% to 90% of them seen just once; the ten biggest clones take up 28%. The specimen sequenced was peripheral blood. The source is a woman older than 75 with COVID-19, enrolled during active disease.

This sequence joins TRBV7-2 and TRBJ2-7; 10 bases fit TRBD1. The CDR3 consists of 14 residues. V lost 5 bases, J lost 10 bases, and 11 bases stayed unmatched. The germline V gene has CDR1 SGHTA and CDR2 FQGNSA. The CDR3 is CASSPTGGARGQYF. The DNA of the CDR3 is TGTGCCAGCAGCCCGACAGGGGGCGCCCGGGGCCAGTACTTC.

The J gene is TRBJ1-3, the V gene TRBV15, with unresolved D. This CDR3 is 12 amino acids long. Germline V lookup: CDR1 LNHNV, CDR2 YYDKDF (reference sequence). V lost 8 bases, J lost 0 bases, and 5 bases lay in between. Here the CDR3 DNA reads TGTGCCACCTCTTACTCTGGAAACACCATATATTTT. Translation gives CATSYSGNTIYF. Full variable domain (remainder filled in from reference TRBV15 and TRBJ1-3): DAMVIQNPRYQVTQFGKPVTLSCSQTLNHNVMYWYQQKSSQAPKLLFHYYDKDFNNEADTPDNFQSRRPNTSFCFLDIRSPGLGDTAMYLCATSYSGNTIYFGEGSWLTVV.

The rearrangement joins TRBV15 to TRBJ2-7, with D tentatively TRBD1 (5 bases). Trimming took off 0 bases at V and 3 bases at J, with 12 bases between the two ends. Per germline, CDR1 LNHNV and CDR2 YYDKDF (reference sequence). The CDR3 is 15 amino acids. The CDR3 sequence: CATSRDQGRDYEQYF. CDR3 coding DNA: TGTGCCACCAGCAGAGATCAAGGCAGGGACTACGAGCAGTACTTC.

The rearrangement links TRBV20-1 to TRBJ1-2; a possible D gene is TRBD1 (5 bases). Germline V gene lookup returns CDR1 DFQATT and CDR2 SNEGSKA (reference sequence). Trimming shortened V by 4 bases and J by 3 bases, and 6 bases separated the two germline ends. There are 11 residues in the CDR3. DNA of the CDR3: TGCAGTGCTAAACAGGACTATGGCTACACCTTC. Encoded protein: CSAKQDYGYTF.

This clone was observed a single time. The CDR3 region is CASGLTQGRNEQFF. In DNA, the CDR3 is TGTGCTAGTGGTTTGACGCAGGGTAGGAATGAGCAGTTCTTC. The chain joins TRBV12-5 to TRBJ2-1; perhaps TRBD1 as D (5 bases). V was shortened by 2 bases and J by 7 bases, with 12 bases between the two germline ends. Germline V gene lookup returns CDR1 LGHNT and CDR2 FRNRAP. The CDR3 length is 14 residues.

This clone was seen just once. CDR3 sequence (DNA): TGTGCCAGCAGCTTAAGTACAGGGACCCCTGAAGCTTTCTTT. Its translation: CASSLSTGTPEAFF. The V and J genes are TRBV7-9 and TRBJ1-1; TRBD1 is a possible D gene (6 bases). The CDR3 spans 14 residues. Germline CDR1 and CDR2: SEHNR and FQNEAQ (reference sequence). With 2 bases removed from V and 6 bases from J, the gap between germline ends came to 13 bases. The entire variable domain, with the rest obtained from reference TRBV7-9 and TRBJ1-1, is as follows: DTGVSQNPRHKITKRGQNVTFRCDPISEHNRLYWYRQTLGQGPEFLTYFQNEAQLEKSRLLSDRFSAERPKGSFSTLEIQRTEQGDSAMYLCASSLSTGTPEAFFGQGTRLTVV.

The CDR3 reads CATEGRTDNSPLHF. For the CDR3, the DNA is TGTGCCACCGAAGGAAGGACAGATAATTCACCCCTCCACTTT. The rearrangement uses TRBV19 and TRBJ1-6; D may be TRBD1 (6 bases). The germline CDR1 and CDR2 sequences are LNHDA and SQIVND (reference sequence). V was shortened by 10 bases and J by 5 bases, with 15 bases between the two germline ends. The CDR3 is made up of 14 amino acids.

This chain uses TRBV19 with TRBJ1-4; TRBD1 agrees at 10 bases. The CDR3 extends over 15 amino acids. CDR1 is LNHDA, CDR2 SQIVND, per germline (reference sequence). J gave up 7 bases and V 4 bases, and 6 bases lay outside the gene matches. The chain's CDR3 is CASSTTGTGVEKLFF. The CDR3 DNA reads as TGTGCCAGTAGTACAACCGGGACAGGGGTTGAAAAACTGTTTTTT.

The chain employs TRBV30 and TRBJ1-5, with 8 bases that match TRBD1. Germline V gene lookup returns CDR1 GTSNPN and CDR2 SVGIG (reference sequence). J lost 5 bases, V lost 4 bases, and 7 bases had no gene match. The CDR3 runs to 14 residues. DNA of the CDR3: TGTGCCTGGAATCCGGGACAGGAGGATCAGCCCCAGCATTTT. As protein: CAWNPGQEDQPQHF.

The chain links TRBV29-1 to TRBJ2-4; 8 bases map to TRBD1. This CDR3 comprises 14 residues. The germline V gene has CDR1 SQVTM and CDR2 ANQGSEA. The V gene end was trimmed by 4 bases and the J gene end by 3 bases; junction bases not matched to a gene: 5. The CDR3 coding sequence is TGCAGCGTTGGGACAGGGCCAGACAAAAACATTCAGTACTTC. It codes for CSVGTGPDKNIQYF.

In its sample, this clone was seen a few times. The rearrangement joins TRBV5-4 to TRBJ1-4; TRBD1 is a possible D gene (6 bases). The CDR3 is 14 residues long. Germline V gene sequence: CDR1 SGHNT, CDR2 YYREEE (reference sequence). Trimming removed 4 bases from V and 7 bases from J, with 14 bases in between. Written as DNA, the CDR3 is TGTGCCAGCAGCCAGGGGAAAGCCGGTGAAAAACTGTTTTTT. Its translation: CASSQGKAGEKLFF.

This chain uses TRBV9 with TRBJ2-7; a possible D gene is TRBD2 (5 bases). Germline-derived CDR1 and CDR2 are SGDLS and YYNGEE. V shed 0 bases and J shed 3 bases, with 16 bases lying between them. The CDR3 loop spans 16 amino acids. CDR3 bases: TGTGCCAGCAGCGTAGGGCGAGGGCTAGCTGGCTACGAGCAGTACTTC. Protein product: CASSVGRGLAGYEQYF.

CDR3 sequence reads: CASTRTGDANTEAFF. The CDR3 coding sequence is TGTGCCAGCACCCGGACAGGGGACGCGAACACTGAAGCTTTCTTT. V and J are TRBV6-5 and TRBJ1-1, with TRBD1 matching 9 bases. This CDR3 has 15 residues. Germline lookup yields CDR1 MNHEY and CDR2 SVGAGI. V trimming: 7 bases; J trimming: 1 base; junction bases outside the gene matches: 7.

CDR3 loop: CASSPRGTGVGEQYF. The DNA for the CDR3 is TGTGCCAGCAGCCCCCGAGGGACAGGGGTCGGGGAGCAGTACTTC. The rearrangement uses TRBV7-8 and TRBJ2-7, with 10 bases aligning to TRBD1. The CDR3 consists of 15 residues. CDR1 and CDR2 (germline): SGHVS, FQNEAQ. V trimming: 5 bases; J trimming: 7 bases; junction bases outside the gene matches: 11. Variable domain in full (rest from reference TRBV7-8 and TRBJ2-7): GAGVSQSPRYKVAKRGQDVALRCDPISGHVSLFWYQQALGQGPEFLTYFQNEAQLDKSGLPSDRFFAERPEGSVSTLKIQRTQQEDSAVYLCASSPRGTGVGEQYFGPGTRLTVT.

J is TRBJ1-5 and V is TRBV7-6, with D tentatively TRBD1 (5 bases). Germline CDR1 and CDR2: SGHVS and FNYEAQ. CDR3 length: 14 residues. Trimming stripped 5 bases from V and 3 bases from J, with 11 bases between. The CDR3 DNA sequence: TGTGCCAGCAGCCGAGACAGACTCAATCAGCCCCAGCATTTT. Residues: CASSRDRLNQPQHF.

The chain joins TRBV6-5 to TRBJ2-2; maybe TRBD2 (6 bases). This CDR3 has 13 residues. Germline V gene data show CDR1 as MNHEY and CDR2 as SVGAGI. With 2 bases removed from V and 5 bases from J, the gap between germline ends came to 6 bases. CDR3 in DNA: TGTGCCAGCAGTTACGCGGGGACCGGGGAGCTGTTTTTT. Translated, it gives CASSYAGTGELFF.

This chain joins TRBV4-1 and TRBJ2-5; D unclear. The CDR3 sequence is 17 residues long. CDR1 MGHRA and CDR2 YSYEKL come from the germline V gene. Between the trimmed V and J ends, which lost 0 bases and 1 base, there was a span of 15 bases. CDR3 nucleotides: TGCGCCAGCAGCCAAGAATTAGCACCGCTACGCCAAGAGACCCAGTACTTC. This gives the protein CASSQELAPLRQETQYF.

The rearrangement joins TRBV3-1 (or the pseudogene TRBV3-2) to TRBJ2-1; 8 bases are a match to TRBD1. The CDR3 runs to 14 residues. The J segment lost 4 bases and the V segment lost 7 bases, leaving 6 bases of the junction unmatched. Germline loops: CDR1 LGHDT, CDR2 YNNKEL (reference sequence). CDR3 DNA sequence: TGTGCCAGCACAGGGACAGGAATTTACAATGAGCAGTTCTTC. This codes for CASTGTGIYNEQFF.

The V gene is TRBV5-6, the J gene TRBJ2-1; D remains unclear. This CDR3 comprises 16 residues. Germline V gene sequence: CDR1 SGHDT, CDR2 YYEEEE. V was trimmed by 4 bases and J by 0 bases, leaving 14 bases between them. The CDR3: CASSHTWSSSYNEQFF. CDR3 DNA sequence: TGTGCCAGCAGCCATACGTGGTCCAGCTCCTACAATGAGCAGTTCTTC.

J is TRBJ1-1 and V is TRBV2, with D tentatively TRBD1 (5 bases). From germline, CDR1 is SNHLY and CDR2 FYNNEI. V shed 4 bases and J shed 4 bases, with 16 bases lying between them. The CDR3 has 15 residues. The CDR3 region has the DNA TGTGCCAGCAGTGTTTCGACAGATCTGGGCACTGAAGCTTTCTTT. Translation gives CASSVSTDLGTEAFF.

This clone has a handful of counts. The gene calls are TRBV18 and TRBJ2-7; no reliable D call. With 2 bases removed from V and 1 base from J, the gap between germline ends came to 9 bases. The germline CDR1 and CDR2 sequences are KGHSH and LQKENI. The CDR3 consists of 14 residues. In DNA form, the CDR3 reads TGTGCCAGCTCACCAACACAGACATCCTACGAGCAGTACTTC. This codes for CASSPTQTSYEQYF.

This chain connects TRBV5-1 to TRBJ2-4; 7 bases fit TRBD1. Germline CDR1 SGHRS, CDR2 YFSETQ. J gave up 8 bases and V 0 bases, and 8 bases lay outside the gene matches. CDR3 length equals 15 residues. The CDR3 is CASSLAGDSRDIQYF. The CDR3 nucleotides read TGCGCCAGCAGCTTGGCCGGGGACAGTCGAGACATTCAGTACTTC.